This is a list of T cell receptor beta chains from one sample in a study of T cell changes during pregnancy in multiple sclerosis. Sequencing used immunoSEQ multiplex PCR; TCRdb keeps in-frame clones, though not all of them. The sample shows 20,000 to 25,000 clones, around 89% of them seen only once. This material consisted of CD8+ T cells from peripheral blood mononuclear cells, taken in the first trimester of pregnancy. The receptors shown here come from a female donor with multiple sclerosis, enrolled in a pregnancy study. CDR3s include the opening cysteine and the closing phenylalanine or tryptophan. The D gene is left open where the match is weak. Rows give clone size only sometimes, using once, few, many, or a class for an expanded clone.

TGTGCCAGCACCACCGGACTAGCATCCTACAATGAGCAGTTCTTC	CASTTGLASYNEQFF	TRBV6-6	TRBD2	TRBJ2-1	.
TGTGCCAGTCTCCCTAGCGGGAGACTGGCCCGGGAGCTGTTTTTT	CASLPSGRLARELFF	TRBV19	TRBD2	TRBJ2-2	once
TGTGCCAGCAGCTTAAATCAGGTTAATGAAAAACTGTTTTTT	CASSLNQVNEKLFF	TRBV11-2	.	TRBJ1-4	.
TGTGCCAGCAGTCTAGGGGCGAACAATGAGCAGTTCTTC	CASSLGANNEQFF	TRBV28	.	TRBJ2-1	.
TGCAGGACAGAAGGACTAGCGGGAGACTTC	CRTEGLAGDF	TRBV20-1	TRBD2	TRBJ2-7	.
TGTGCCAGCAGCGTAGGCCCAGCGGGAGAAATCGGGGAGACCCAGTACTTC	CASSVGPAGEIGETQYF	TRBV9	TRBD2	TRBJ2-5	.
TGCGCCAGCAGCGCAAGGGGGACACCGAACACTGAAGCTTTCTTT	CASSARGTPNTEAFF	TRBV5-1	.	TRBJ1-1	once
TGTGCCAGCAGCGTGGGGGGGTCGCCAAGAGCAGATACGCAGTATTTT	CASSVGGSPRADTQYF	TRBV9	TRBD2	TRBJ2-3	.
TGTGCCAGCAGCAGGACAGGGGAGGGGGAGCAGTTCTTC	CASSRTGEGEQFF	TRBV6-4	TRBD1	TRBJ2-1	large
TGTGCCTGGAGTGTTATCGGGGGGGCCAACTACGAGCAGTACTTC	CAWSVIGGANYEQYF	TRBV30	TRBD2	TRBJ2-7	.
TGTGCCAGCAGTGACTCTGAAGGGACAGGGGGAAATGAGCAGTTCTTC	CASSDSEGTGGNEQFF	TRBV6-4	TRBD1	TRBJ2-1	few
TGTGCCAGTGGGGGGGCTGAAGCTTTCTTT	CASGGAEAFF	TRBV19	.	TRBJ1-1	.
TGTGCCAGCAGTTTAGGAGGACTAGCGGCCACCTACGAGCAGTACTTC	CASSLGGLAATYEQYF	TRBV27	TRBD2	TRBJ2-7	.
TGTGCCAGCAGTTACAGGGCTAGCGGGAAGGGCGAGCAGTACTTC	CASSYRASGKGEQYF	TRBV6-5	TRBD2	TRBJ2-7	.
TGTGCCAGCAGCTTAGTACGGGAAGAGACCCAGTACTTC	CASSLVREETQYF	TRBV7-6	.	TRBJ2-5	.
TGCAGCGTTGAAGATGAGCGGGAGGAATCCTACGAGCAGTACTTC	CSVEDEREESYEQYF	TRBV29-1	TRBD2	TRBJ2-7	.
TGTGCCATCAGTGACTCGACACGGGGATACGAGCAGTACTTC	CAISDSTRGYEQYF	TRBV10-3	.	TRBJ2-7	.
TGCGCCAGCAGCCAGGGACTAGCCCTCTTCAATGAGCAGTTCTTC	CASSQGLALFNEQFF	TRBV4-3	TRBD2	TRBJ2-1	once
TGCAGCGTTGAGTGGGGCAGACTCTCTCGCGAGCAGTACTTC	CSVEWGRLSREQYF	TRBV29-1	.	TRBJ2-7	once
TGTGCCAGCAGTTACCTAAGCGGGAGCACCGGGGAGCTGTTTTTT	CASSYLSGSTGELFF	TRBV6-6	TRBD2	TRBJ2-2	.
TGTGCCAGCAGCTACCGGGACAGGGATTACAATGAGCAGTTCTTC	CASSYRDRDYNEQFF	TRBV4-2	TRBD1	TRBJ2-1	.
TGTGCCAGCAGCTTAGTTGGGGGAGGGCTTATAGATACGCAGTATTTT	CASSLVGGGLIDTQYF	TRBV7-2	TRBD2	TRBJ2-3	.
TGTGCCAGCACTCCGGGACAGGGAATAAGGGGCTACACCTTC	CASTPGQGIRGYTF	TRBV19	TRBD1	TRBJ1-2	few
TGTGCCAGCAGTACAGGGTGGACGCTCGAGCAGTACTTC	CASSTGWTLEQYF	TRBV2	.	TRBJ2-7	.
TGTGCCAGCAGTTTATCGTACGGGGTTGAGCAGTACTTC	CASSLSYGVEQYF	TRBV27	.	TRBJ2-7	.
TGTGCTAGCAGCCCGGACAGGGGAAACACCATATATTTT	CASSPDRGNTIYF	TRBV7-7	TRBD1	TRBJ1-3	.
TGTGCCAGCAGCCTGACAGGGGACAATGAGCAGTTCTTC	CASSLTGDNEQFF	TRBV7-9	TRBD1	TRBJ2-1	few
TGTGCCTGGGAGGACACCAAAAACATTCAGTACTTC	CAWEDTKNIQYF	TRBV30	.	TRBJ2-4	.
TGTGCCAGCAGCTCCGGGACTAGCGGGAGAGGGGAGCAGTTCTTC	CASSSGTSGRGEQFF	TRBV4-2	TRBD2	TRBJ2-1	.
TGTGCCAGCAGCTTAGCAGTGCAGGGCTATCCAACGGCTAATGAAAAACTGTTTTTT	CASSLAVQGYPTANEKLFF	TRBV7-6	.	TRBJ1-4	.
TGCAGCGTTAACGGGCTAGCGGGACCCGAGATCCATGAGGAGCAGTACTTC	CSVNGLAGPEIHEEQYF	TRBV29-1	TRBD2	TRBJ2-7	.
TGTGCCAGCACCTCCACGGAGGGGCTTGGCTACACCTTC	CASTSTEGLGYTF	TRBV25-1	.	TRBJ1-2	.
TGTGCCAGCAGTGTGTTCGCCTTC	CASSVFAF	TRBV6-1	.	TRBJ1-2	.
TGTGCCAGCAGTTTATTGGCTGTAGCTGGAAACACCGGGGAGCTGTTTTTT	CASSLLAVAGNTGELFF	TRBV27	.	TRBJ2-2	.
TGTGCCAGCAGTGAGGACAGGGTGGATGGCTACACCTTC	CASSEDRVDGYTF	TRBV2	TRBD1	TRBJ1-2	.
TGCGCCAGCAGCCAAGTCCCCGGGACAGGGGGGGCTTGGGGGCAGTACTTC	CASSQVPGTGGAWGQYF	TRBV4-1	TRBD1	TRBJ2-7	.
TGTGCCAGCAGCCTAACAGGGGGATTATCCTACAATGAGCAGTTCTTC	CASSLTGGLSYNEQFF	TRBV5-4	TRBD1	TRBJ2-1	.